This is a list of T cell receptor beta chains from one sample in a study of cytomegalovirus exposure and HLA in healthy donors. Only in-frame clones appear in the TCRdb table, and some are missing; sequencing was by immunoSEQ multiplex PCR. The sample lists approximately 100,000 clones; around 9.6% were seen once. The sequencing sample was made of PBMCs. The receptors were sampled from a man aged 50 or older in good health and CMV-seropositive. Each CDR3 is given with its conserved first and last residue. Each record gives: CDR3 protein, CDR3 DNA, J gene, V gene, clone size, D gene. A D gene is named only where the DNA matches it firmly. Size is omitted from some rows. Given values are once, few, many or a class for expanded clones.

CASSSTVWAGSTEAFF TGTGCCAGCAGCTCGACGGTTTGGGCAGGGTCGACTGAAGCTTTCTTT TRBJ1-1 TRBV11-2 NA NA
CASSVGLAGGLIYNEQFF TGTGCCAGCAGCGTAGGACTAGCGGGAGGGTTAATCTACAATGAGCAGTTCTTC TRBJ2-1 TRBV9 NA TRBD2
CASSLKAGVVYNEQFF TGTGCCAGCAGCTTAAAGGCGGGAGTTGTCTACAATGAGCAGTTCTTC TRBJ2-1 TRBV13 NA TRBD2
CSVERGFEQYF TGCAGCGTTGAACGGGGTTTCGAGCAGTACTTC TRBJ2-7 TRBV29-1 few NA
CASSRGAGAAYEQYF TGCGCCAGCAGCCGGGGAGCGGGAGCCGCCTACGAGCAGTACTTC TRBJ2-7 TRBV5-1 few TRBD2
CSVEDPSGGSQETQYF TGCAGCGTTGAAGATCCGTCGGGGGGGTCCCAAGAGACCCAGTACTTC TRBJ2-5 TRBV29-1 few TRBD2
CASSPGLAGAPDTQYF TGCGCCAGCAGCCCGGGACTAGCGGGAGCCCCAGATACGCAGTATTTT TRBJ2-3 TRBV5-1 few TRBD2
CASKTLAGYNEQFF TGTGCCAGCAAGACCCTAGCGGGCTACAATGAGCAGTTCTTC TRBJ2-1 TRBV7-2 few TRBD2
CASSTRLAPNAYEQYF TGTGCCAGCAGCACCAGACTAGCGCCGAACGCATACGAGCAGTACTTC TRBJ2-7 TRBV5-4 few TRBD2
CASSPTRNEQFF TGTGCCAGCAGCCCCACTAGGAATGAGCAGTTCTTC TRBJ2-1 TRBV11-2 NA NA
CASSPSGTPEQYF TGCGCCAGCAGCCCGTCCGGGACTCCCGAGCAGTACTTC TRBJ2-7 TRBV4-1 NA NA
CASSGGVQNSYEQYF TGTGCCAGCAGCGGGGGGGTCCAAAACTCCTACGAGCAGTACTTC TRBJ2-7 TRBV7-9 few TRBD2
CASSLGADPNYGYTF TGTGCCAGCAGCTTGGGGGCAGATCCTAACTATGGCTACACCTTC TRBJ1-2 TRBV5-5 NA NA
CASSAIRGPGNQPQHF TGTGCCAGCTCAGCTATCAGGGGGCCCGGCAATCAGCCCCAGCATTTT TRBJ1-5 TRBV18 few TRBD1
CASSLQGAGNEQYF TGTGCCAGCAGTCTACAGGGGGCAGGGAACGAGCAGTACTTC TRBJ2-7 TRBV9 NA TRBD1
CASSLYGVYNEQFF TGTGCCAGCAGCCTATACGGGGTCTACAATGAGCAGTTCTTC TRBJ2-1 TRBV14 NA NA
CASSPGTGNNQPQHF TGTGCCAGCAGCCCCGGGACAGGGAACAATCAGCCCCAGCATTTT TRBJ1-5 TRBV4-2 few TRBD1
CASSVDEGGPEDTQYF TGTGCCAGCAGCGTAGATGAGGGAGGGCCGGAAGATACGCAGTATTTT TRBJ2-3 TRBV9 NA TRBD2
CASSLLGESADTQYF TGTGCCAGCAGCCTGCTCGGGGAAAGTGCAGATACGCAGTATTTT TRBJ2-3 TRBV14 NA NA
CAIRTSGSDTQYF TGTGCCATCAGAACTAGCGGGAGTGATACGCAGTATTTT TRBJ2-3 TRBV10-3 NA TRBD2
CASSLSQQGSYEQYF TGTGCCAGCAGCTTAAGTCAGCAGGGGTCCTACGAGCAGTACTTC TRBJ2-7 TRBV7-9 NA NA
CASSLSGEGQPQHF TGTGCCAGCAGTTTATCCGGGGAGGGTCAGCCCCAGCATTTT TRBJ1-5 TRBV28 NA NA
CAWRAPGRKTEAFF TGTGCCTGGAGGGCTCCAGGCAGGAAAACTGAAGCTTTCTTT TRBJ1-1 TRBV30 NA NA
CASIPGTGQTGELFF TGTGCCAGCATTCCCGGGACAGGGCAAACCGGGGAGCTGTTTTTT TRBJ2-2 TRBV2 NA TRBD1
CASRTKGQNTGELFF TGTGCCAGTCGTACGAAGGGGCAGAACACCGGGGAGCTGTTTTTT TRBJ2-2 TRBV6-1 few NA
CASRATGNSNQPQHF TGCGCCAGCAGAGCAACAGGGAATAGCAATCAGCCCCAGCATTTT TRBJ1-5 TRBV5-1 few NA
CAWSFLAVDNEQFF TGTGCCTGGAGTTTCCTAGCGGTAGACAATGAGCAGTTCTTC TRBJ2-1 TRBV30 NA TRBD2
CASSLARGNQPQHF TGTGCCAGCAGTTTAGCCAGGGGCAATCAGCCCCAGCATTTT TRBJ1-5 TRBV27 few NA
CASRTGTGRVTGELFF TGTGCCAGCAGAACCGGGACAGGGCGAGTCACCGGGGAGCTGTTTTTT TRBJ2-2 TRBV28 NA TRBD1
CASSPGLARTGELFF TGTGCCAGCAGCCCGGGACTAGCGCGGACCGGGGAGCTGTTTTTT TRBJ2-2 TRBV7-9 NA TRBD2
CASSTRPSGTGPSSGNTIYF TGTGCCAGCAGCACGAGGCCTTCCGGGACAGGGCCTAGCTCTGGAAACACCATATATTTT TRBJ1-3 TRBV9 few TRBD1
CASRDRLSSYNSPLHF TGCGCCAGCAGGGACAGGTTAAGCTCCTATAATTCCCCCCTCCACTTT TRBJ1-6 TRBV5-1 few TRBD1
CASSETGGASNQPQHF TGTGCCAGCAGTGAGACAGGGGGCGCGTCCAATCAGCCCCAGCATTTT TRBJ1-5 TRBV2 few TRBD1
CASRVRDNTGELFF TGTGCCAGCAGAGTGAGGGATAACACCGGGGAGCTGTTTTTT TRBJ2-2 TRBV7-8 NA NA
CASSPQTGDNSPLHF TGTGCCAGCAGCCCTCAGACAGGGGATAATTCACCCCTCCACTTT TRBJ1-6 TRBV7-2 few TRBD1
CASSAWEGPGELFF TGCGCCAGCAGTGCCTGGGAGGGGCCCGGGGAGCTGTTTTTT TRBJ2-2 TRBV10-2 few TRBD2
CASSLGGRGNYGYTF TGTGCCAGCAGTCTGGGAGGGAGGGGTAACTATGGCTACACCTTC TRBJ1-2 TRBV28 few NA
CASSYSQSGSPLHF TGTGCCAGTAGTTACAGCCAGTCCGGTTCACCCCTCCACTTT TRBJ1-6 TRBV19 few NA
CASSRTGQSSYNEQFF TGTGCCAGCAGCCGCACGGGACAGAGCTCCTACAATGAGCAGTTCTTC TRBJ2-1 TRBV5-4 NA TRBD1
CASSFSGQGGGTEAFF TGTGCCAGCAGCTTTTCAGGACAGGGTGGCGGCACTGAAGCTTTCTTT TRBJ1-1 TRBV7-8 few TRBD1
CASSDPTYEQYF TGTGCCAGCAGTGACCCAACCTACGAGCAGTACTTC TRBJ2-7 TRBV2 NA NA
CASSSLGGAGANVLTF TGTGCCAGCAGCTCCCTCGGGGGGGCTGGGGCCAACGTCCTGACTTTC TRBJ2-6 TRBV7-6 NA TRBD2
CASRKPGLAYNEQFF TGTGCCAGCAGGAAACCGGGACTAGCCTACAATGAGCAGTTCTTC TRBJ2-1 TRBV6-5 NA TRBD2